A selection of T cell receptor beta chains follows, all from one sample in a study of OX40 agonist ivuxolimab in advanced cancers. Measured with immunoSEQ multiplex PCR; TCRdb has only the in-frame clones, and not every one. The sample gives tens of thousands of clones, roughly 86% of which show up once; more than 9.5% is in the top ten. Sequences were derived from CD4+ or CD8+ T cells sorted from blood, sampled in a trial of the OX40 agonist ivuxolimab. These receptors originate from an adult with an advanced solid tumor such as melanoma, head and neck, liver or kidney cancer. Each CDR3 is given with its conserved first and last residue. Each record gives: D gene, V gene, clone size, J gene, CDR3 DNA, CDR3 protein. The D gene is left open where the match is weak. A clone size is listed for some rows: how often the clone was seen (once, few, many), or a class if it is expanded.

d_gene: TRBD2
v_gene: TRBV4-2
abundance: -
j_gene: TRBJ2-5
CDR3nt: TGTGCCAGCAGCCAAGATCTCTCTGCACTAGCGGCCGGGGAGACCCAGTACTTC
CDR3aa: CASSQDLSALAAGETQYF

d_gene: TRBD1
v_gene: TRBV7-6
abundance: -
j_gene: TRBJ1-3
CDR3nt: TGTGCCAGCAGCTCCTCGACCAGGGGGTCTGGAAACACCATATATTTT
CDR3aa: CASSSSTRGSGNTIYF

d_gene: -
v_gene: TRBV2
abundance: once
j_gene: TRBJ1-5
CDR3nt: TGTGCCAGCAGTGACAGGAATACGGTGAATCAGCCCCAGCATTTT
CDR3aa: CASSDRNTVNQPQHF

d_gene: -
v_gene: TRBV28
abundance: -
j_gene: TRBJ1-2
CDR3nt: TGTGCCAGCAGGATCCCGGGGGGACTGGAGGATTATGGCTACACCTTC
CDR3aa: CASRIPGGLEDYGYTF

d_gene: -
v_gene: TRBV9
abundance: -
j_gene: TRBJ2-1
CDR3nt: TGTGCCAGCAGCGGAAGTGGGGCCTACAATGAGCAGTTCTTC
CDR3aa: CASSGSGAYNEQFF

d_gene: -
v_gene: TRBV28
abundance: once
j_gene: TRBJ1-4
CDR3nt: TGTGCCAGCAGACTACAGGGAAATGAAAAACTGTTTTTT
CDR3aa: CASRLQGNEKLFF

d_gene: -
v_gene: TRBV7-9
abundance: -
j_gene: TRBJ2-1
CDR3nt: TGTGCCAGCAGCCCCTCATCACTAGCAGATGAGCAGTTCTTC
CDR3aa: CASSPSSLADEQFF

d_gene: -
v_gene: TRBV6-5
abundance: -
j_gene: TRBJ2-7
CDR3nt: TGTGCCAGCAGTTACGAGGCCAACCCCTACGAGCAGTACTTC
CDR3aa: CASSYEANPYEQYF

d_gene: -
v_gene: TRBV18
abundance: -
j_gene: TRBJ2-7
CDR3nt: TGTGCCAGCTCACTCGACAGGCCCCCCTTCTACGAGCAGTACTTC
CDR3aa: CASSLDRPPFYEQYF

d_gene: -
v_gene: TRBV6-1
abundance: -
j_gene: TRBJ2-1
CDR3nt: TGTGCCAGCAGTCCGTTGGTAACGGGAAAGGATGAGCAGTTCTTC
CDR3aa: CASSPLVTGKDEQFF

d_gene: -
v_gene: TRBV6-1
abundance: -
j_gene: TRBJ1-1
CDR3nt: TGTGCCAGCAGTGAAGTGGACAGAAAAAACACTGAAGCTTTCTTT
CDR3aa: CASSEVDRKNTEAFF

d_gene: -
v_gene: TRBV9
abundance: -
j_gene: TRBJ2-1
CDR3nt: TGTGCCAGCAGCCCCAGACTCATGGACGGGGAGCAGTTCTTC
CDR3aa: CASSPRLMDGEQFF

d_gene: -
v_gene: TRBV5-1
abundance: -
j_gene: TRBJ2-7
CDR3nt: TGCGCCAGCAGCCACGACGGTAACTACGAGCAGTACTTC
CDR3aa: CASSHDGNYEQYF

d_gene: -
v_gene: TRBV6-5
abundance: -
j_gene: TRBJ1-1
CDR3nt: TGTGCCAGCAGTTATCAGGTGGGCACTGAAGCTTTCTTT
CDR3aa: CASSYQVGTEAFF

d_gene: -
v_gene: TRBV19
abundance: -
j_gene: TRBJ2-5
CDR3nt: TGTGCCAGTAGTATCGGCCCCGACGGGGAGACCCAGTACTTC
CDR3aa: CASSIGPDGETQYF

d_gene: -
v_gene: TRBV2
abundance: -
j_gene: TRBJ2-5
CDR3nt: TGTGCCAGCAGTGAACCTCGAGGCTACCTAGAGACCCAGTACTTC
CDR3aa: CASSEPRGYLETQYF

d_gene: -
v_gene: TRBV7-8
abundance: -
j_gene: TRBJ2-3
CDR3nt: TGTGCCAGCAGGAGACTGGAGACTAGCACAGATACGCAGTATTTT
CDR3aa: CASRRLETSTDTQYF

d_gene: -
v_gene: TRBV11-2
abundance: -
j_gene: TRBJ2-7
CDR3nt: TGTGCCAGCTGGGCCAGCGGGCAGTACGAGCAGTACTTC
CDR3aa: CASWASGQYEQYF

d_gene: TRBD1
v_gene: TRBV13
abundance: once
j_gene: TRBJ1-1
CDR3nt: TGTGCCAGCAGCTCGCAGGGGGGCTTTGAAGCTTTCTTT
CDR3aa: CASSSQGGFEAFF

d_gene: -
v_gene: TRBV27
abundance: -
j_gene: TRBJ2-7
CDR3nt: TGTGCCAGCAGTTTAAGCAATTACGACGAGCAGTACTTC
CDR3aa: CASSLSNYDEQYF

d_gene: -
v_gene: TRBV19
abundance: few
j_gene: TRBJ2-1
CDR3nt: TGTGCCAGTAGTATAGGCTTCGGCTCCTACAATGAGCAGTTCTTC
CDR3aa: CASSIGFGSYNEQFF

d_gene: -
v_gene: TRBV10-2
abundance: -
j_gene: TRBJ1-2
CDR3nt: TGCGCCAGCAGTGACACGGCGGAGTACTATGGCTACACCTTC
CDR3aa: CASSDTAEYYGYTF